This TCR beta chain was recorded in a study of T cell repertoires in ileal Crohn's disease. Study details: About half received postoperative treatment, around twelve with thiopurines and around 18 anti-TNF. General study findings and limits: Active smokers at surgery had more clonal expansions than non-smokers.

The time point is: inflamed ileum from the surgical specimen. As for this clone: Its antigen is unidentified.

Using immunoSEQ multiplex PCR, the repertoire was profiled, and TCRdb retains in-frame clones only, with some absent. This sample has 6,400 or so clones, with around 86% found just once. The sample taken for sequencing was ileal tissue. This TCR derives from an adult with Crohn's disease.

The CDR3 DNA sequence: TGTGCCAGCAGCTTAGATATCAGGGGGATTTATGGCTACACCTTC. Amino acid sequence: CASSLDIRGIYGYTF. The rearrangement joins TRBV11-2 to TRBJ1-2; 7 bases match TRBD1. Germline values: CDR1 SGHAT, CDR2 FQNNGV. J lost 5 bases, V lost 0 bases, and 6 bases had no gene match. CDR3 size: 15 residues. Combining the CDR3 with reference TRBV11-2 and TRBJ1-2 gives the whole variable domain EAGVAQSPRYKIIEKRQSVAFWCNPISGHATLYWYQQILGQGPKLLIQFQNNGVVDDSQLPKDRFSAERLKGVDSTLKIQPAKLEDSAVYLCASSLDIRGIYGYTFGSGTRLTVV.